This T cell receptor (beta chain) is from a study of OX40 agonist ivuxolimab in advanced cancers. Study-wide context: The costimulatory receptor OX40 (CD134) was targeted by ivuxolimab, a fully human IgG2 agonistic monoclonal antibody. The purpose of peripheral TCRbeta sequencing was to test whether ivuxolimab changed TCR sequence diversity and led to clonal T-cell expansion. Prior anti-PD-1, anti-PD-L1 or anti-CTLA-4 therapy was permitted, and checkpoint inhibitors had been received by less than 45% of dose-escalation patients. In the dose-escalation cohort, 82.7% of patients were male, and the mean age was about 55 years, with a range of roughly 23 to 85. The paper describes the monotherapy dose-escalation part (N of about 47 patients) of the phase I trial of ivuxolimab. Of the roughly 54 patients in dose escalation, some 20 had hepatocellular carcinoma, approximately 15 had melanoma, 9 had renal cell carcinoma and 9 had head and neck cancer. Three dose-escalation patients achieved partial responses, one with hepatocellular carcinoma and two with cutaneous melanoma. Intravenous ivuxolimab was administered to patients every 2 weeks at six dose levels: 0.01, 0.1, 0.3, 1.5, 3 and 10 mg/kg.

Results the study describes overall, beyond this receptor: In partial responders in the 0.1-3.0 mg/kg groups, normalized peripheral clonal expansion was found to be among the lowest, especially among CD8+ T cells. On average, CD8+ T cells showed more expanded clones than CD4+ T cells after ivuxolimab. Antigen specificity was not determined for the clonally expanded peripheral T cells. At doses from 0.1 to 3.0 mg/kg, clonal expansion was seen in both CD4+ and CD8+ blood T cells between baseline and week 6. Low levels of normalized T-cell clonal expansion were also shown by some nonresponding patients.

Patients with a history of autoimmune disease or receiving systemic immunosuppression were excluded from the trial. Peripheral blood for TCR sequencing was drawn from every dose cohort at baseline, at cycle 4 day 1 and at cycle 7 day 1. The samples were taken from a phase I, first-in-human, multicenter, open-label dose-escalation trial of ivuxolimab. The trial enrolled adults with locally advanced or metastatic head and neck squamous cell, hepatocellular, melanoma or renal cell carcinoma. Before TCR sequencing, CD4+ T cells and CD8+ T cells from peripheral blood were sorted into separate populations. To note about this clone: Its antigen target is currently unknown. The record has no base qualities; no much larger clone is one base away.

For sequencing of the TCRbeta CDR3 region, genomic DNA was extracted from the sorted cells. TCRbeta CDR3 regions were sequenced using the immunoSEQ Assay. Sourced from immuneACCESS, this table was stored by TCRdb with only in-frame sequences that have V and J called. A share of the clones is absent; for the studies checked, an unresolved V gene accounts for under half, and the remainder has no known explanation. This sample has 70,000 or so clones in its table, and about 90% of those were observed once. In total, the top ten clones hold less than 10% of the sample. The CDR3 contains 12 residues, cysteine and phenylalanine counted. The sequence is cut down to CDR3 DNA, 36 bases in frame from base 1. For CDR1 and CDR2, the germline V gene lists MNHNS and SASEGT. V loses 11 bases of germline sequence and J loses 1 base, and the interval between the two ends is 11 bases.

The sequence came from an adult with an advanced solid tumor such as melanoma, head and neck, liver or kidney cancer. Here the sequenced sample was CD4+ or CD8+ T cells sorted from blood, taken in a trial of the OX40 agonist ivuxolimab. The chain uses TRBV6-1 and TRBJ1-1; the D gene cannot be named for sure. The CDR3 region reads CAGVDGNTEAFF. Here is the DNA: TGTGCCGGGGTGGACGGGAACACTGAAGCTTTCTTT.